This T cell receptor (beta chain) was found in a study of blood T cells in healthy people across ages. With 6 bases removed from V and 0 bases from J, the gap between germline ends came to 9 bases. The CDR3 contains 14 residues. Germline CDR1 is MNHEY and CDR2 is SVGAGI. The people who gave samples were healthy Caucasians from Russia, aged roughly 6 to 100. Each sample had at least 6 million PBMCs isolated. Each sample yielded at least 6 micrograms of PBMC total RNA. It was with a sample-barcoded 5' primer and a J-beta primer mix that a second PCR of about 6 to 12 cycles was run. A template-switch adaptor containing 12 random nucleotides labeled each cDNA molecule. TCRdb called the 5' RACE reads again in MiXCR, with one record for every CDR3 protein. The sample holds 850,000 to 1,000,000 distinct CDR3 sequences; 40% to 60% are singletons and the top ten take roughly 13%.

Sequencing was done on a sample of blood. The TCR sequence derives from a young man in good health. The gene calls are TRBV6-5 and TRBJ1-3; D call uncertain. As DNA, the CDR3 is TGTGCCAGCAGCACTTTTTCCTCTGGAAACACCATATATTTT. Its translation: CASSTFSSGNTIYF.